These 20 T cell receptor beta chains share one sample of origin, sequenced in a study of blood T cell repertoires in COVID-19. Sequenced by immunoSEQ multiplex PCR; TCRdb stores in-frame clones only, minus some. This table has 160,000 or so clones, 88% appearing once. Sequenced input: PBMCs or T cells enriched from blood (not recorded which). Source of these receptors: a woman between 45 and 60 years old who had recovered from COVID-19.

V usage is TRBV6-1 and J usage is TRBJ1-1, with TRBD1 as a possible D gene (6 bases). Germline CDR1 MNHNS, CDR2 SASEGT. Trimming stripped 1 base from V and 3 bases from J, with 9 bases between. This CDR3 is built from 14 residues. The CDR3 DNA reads TGTGCCAGCAGTGAAGGGGGACATTACACTGAAGCTTTCTTT. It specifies CASSEGGHYTEAFF.

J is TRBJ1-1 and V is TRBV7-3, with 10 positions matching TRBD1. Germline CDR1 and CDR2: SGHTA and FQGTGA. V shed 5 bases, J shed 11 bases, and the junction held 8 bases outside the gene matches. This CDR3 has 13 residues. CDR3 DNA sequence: TGTGCCAGCAGCGAGGGACAGGGGTTGCAGGCTTTCTTT. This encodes CASSEGQGLQAFF.

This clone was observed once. In nucleotides, the CDR3 is TGTGCCAGCACTCAAAACGATGAGCAGTTCTTC. Amino acid sequence: CASTQNDEQFF. V usage is TRBV18 and J usage is TRBJ2-1; D not resolved. V lost 8 bases and J 8 bases, leaving 10 bases between the germline ends. The germline CDR1 and CDR2 sequences are KGHSH and LQKENI. The CDR3 covers 11 residues.

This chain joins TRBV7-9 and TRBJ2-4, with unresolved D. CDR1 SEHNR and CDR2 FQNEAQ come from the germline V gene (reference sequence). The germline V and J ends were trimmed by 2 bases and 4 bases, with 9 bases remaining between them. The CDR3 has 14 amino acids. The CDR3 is CASSLPLLKNIQYF. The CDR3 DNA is TGTGCCAGCAGCTTACCATTACTGAAAAACATTCAGTACTTC.

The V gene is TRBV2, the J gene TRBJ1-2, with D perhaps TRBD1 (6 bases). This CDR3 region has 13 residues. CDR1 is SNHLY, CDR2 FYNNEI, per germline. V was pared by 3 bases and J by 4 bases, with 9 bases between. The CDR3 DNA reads TGTGCCAGCAGTGACCCGACAGGCTATGGCTACACCTTC. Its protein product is CASSDPTGYGYTF. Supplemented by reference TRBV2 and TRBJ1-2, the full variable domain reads EPEVTQTPSHQVTQMGQEVILRCVPISNHLYFYWYRQILGQKVEFLVSFYNNEISEKSEIFDDQFSVERPDGSNFTLKIRSTKLEDSAMYFCASSDPTGYGYTFGSGTRLTVV.

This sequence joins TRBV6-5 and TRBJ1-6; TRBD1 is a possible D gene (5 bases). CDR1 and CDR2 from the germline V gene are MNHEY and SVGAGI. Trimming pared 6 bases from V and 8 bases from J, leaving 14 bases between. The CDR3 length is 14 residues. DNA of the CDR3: TGTGCCAGCAGCCCGACAGCGGGGGATTCACCCCTCCACTTT. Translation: CASSPTAGDSPLHF.

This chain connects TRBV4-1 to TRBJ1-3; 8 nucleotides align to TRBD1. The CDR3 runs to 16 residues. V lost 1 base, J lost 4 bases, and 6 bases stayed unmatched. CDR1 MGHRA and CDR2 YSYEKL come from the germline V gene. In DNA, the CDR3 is TGCGCCAGCAGCCAAGTTTGGACAGGGCTGGGAAACACCATATATTTT. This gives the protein CASSQVWTGLGNTIYF.

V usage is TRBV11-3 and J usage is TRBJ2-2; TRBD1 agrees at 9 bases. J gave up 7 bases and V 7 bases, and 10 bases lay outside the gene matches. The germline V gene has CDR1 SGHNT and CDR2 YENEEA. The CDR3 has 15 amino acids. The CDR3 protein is CASKLGTGIDGELFF. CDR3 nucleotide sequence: TGTGCCAGCAAACTCGGGACAGGGATTGACGGGGAGCTGTTTTTT. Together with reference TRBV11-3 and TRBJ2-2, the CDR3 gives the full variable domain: EAGVVQSPRYKIIEKKQPVAFWCNPISGHNTLYWYLQNLGQGPELLIRYENEEAVDDSQLPKDRFSAERLKGVDSTLKIQPAELGDSAVYLCASKLGTGIDGELFFGEGSRLTVL.

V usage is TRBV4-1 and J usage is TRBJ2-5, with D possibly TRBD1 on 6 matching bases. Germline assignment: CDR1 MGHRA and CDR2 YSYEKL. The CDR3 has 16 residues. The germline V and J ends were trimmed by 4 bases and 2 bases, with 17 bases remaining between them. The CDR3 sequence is CASSPIVRGQQETQYF. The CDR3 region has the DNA TGCGCCAGCAGCCCTATAGTTCGAGGACAGCAAGAGACCCAGTACTTC.

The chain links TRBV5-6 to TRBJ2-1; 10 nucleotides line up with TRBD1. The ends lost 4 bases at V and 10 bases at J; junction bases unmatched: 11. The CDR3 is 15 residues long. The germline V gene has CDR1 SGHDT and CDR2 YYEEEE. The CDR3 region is CASSSRDRGWWEQFF. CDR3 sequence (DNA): TGTGCCAGCAGCAGCCGGGACAGGGGCTGGTGGGAGCAGTTCTTC.

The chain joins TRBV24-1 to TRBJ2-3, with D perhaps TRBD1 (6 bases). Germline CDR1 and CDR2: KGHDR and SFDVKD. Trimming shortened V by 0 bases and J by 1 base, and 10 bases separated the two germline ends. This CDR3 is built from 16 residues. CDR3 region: CATSDLRGIGTDTQYF. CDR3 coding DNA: TGTGCCACCAGTGATTTGAGGGGGATCGGCACAGATACGCAGTATTTT.

The CDR3 nucleotides read TGTGCCAGCAGCTTAGATGGAGGGAATTCACCCCTCCACTTT. As protein: CASSLDGGNSPLHF. The chain employs TRBV11-3 and TRBJ1-6; D uncertain. Germline V gives CDR1 SGHNT, CDR2 YENEEA. V gave up 0 bases and J gave up 7 bases, with 7 bases separating them. The CDR3 has 14 residues.

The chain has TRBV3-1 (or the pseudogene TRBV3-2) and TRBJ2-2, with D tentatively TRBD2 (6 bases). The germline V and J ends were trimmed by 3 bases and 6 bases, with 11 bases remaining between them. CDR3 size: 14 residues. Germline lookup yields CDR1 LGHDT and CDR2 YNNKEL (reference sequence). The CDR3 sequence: CASSHSREAGELFF. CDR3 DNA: TGTGCCAGCAGCCACAGCAGGGAGGCCGGGGAGCTGTTTTTT.

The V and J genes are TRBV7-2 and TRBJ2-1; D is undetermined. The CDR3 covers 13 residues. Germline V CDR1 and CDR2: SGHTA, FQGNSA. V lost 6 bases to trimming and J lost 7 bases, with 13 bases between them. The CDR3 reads CASRPWFGNEQFF. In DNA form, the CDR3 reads TGTGCCAGCAGGCCGTGGTTCGGGAATGAGCAGTTCTTC.

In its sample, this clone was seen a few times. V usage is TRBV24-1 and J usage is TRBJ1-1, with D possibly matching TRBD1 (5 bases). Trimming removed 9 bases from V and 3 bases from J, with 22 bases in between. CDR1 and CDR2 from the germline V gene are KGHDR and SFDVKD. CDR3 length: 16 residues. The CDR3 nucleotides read TGTGCCACCCGGCGGGGGGGAGTTTATCCGGACACTGAAGCTTTCTTT. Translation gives CATRRGGVYPDTEAFF.

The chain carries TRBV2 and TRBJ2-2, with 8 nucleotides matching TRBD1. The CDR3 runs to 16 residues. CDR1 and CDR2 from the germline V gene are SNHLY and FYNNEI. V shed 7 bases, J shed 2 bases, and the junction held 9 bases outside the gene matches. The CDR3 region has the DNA TGTGCCAGCATCTCAGGAGGACAGGGAAACACCGGGGAGCTGTTTTTT. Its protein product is CASISGGQGNTGELFF.

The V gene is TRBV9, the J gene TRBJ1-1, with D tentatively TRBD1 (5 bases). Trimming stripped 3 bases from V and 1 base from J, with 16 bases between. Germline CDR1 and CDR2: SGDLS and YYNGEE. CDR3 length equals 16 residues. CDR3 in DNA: TGTGCCAGCAGCGATAAGAAGGGGCGGTCGAACACTGAAGCTTTCTTT. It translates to CASSDKKGRSNTEAFF.

CDR3 amino acids: CASSPGGAANEKLFF. In DNA, the CDR3 is TGTGCCAGCAGCCCTGGGGGGGCCGCTAATGAAAAACTGTTTTTT. V usage is TRBV11-2 and J usage is TRBJ1-4; D possibly corresponds to TRBD1 (6 bases). CDR1 and CDR2 from the germline V gene are SGHAT and FQNNGV. This CDR3 comprises 15 residues. Trimming left V 5 bases short and J 3 bases short, with 13 bases between.

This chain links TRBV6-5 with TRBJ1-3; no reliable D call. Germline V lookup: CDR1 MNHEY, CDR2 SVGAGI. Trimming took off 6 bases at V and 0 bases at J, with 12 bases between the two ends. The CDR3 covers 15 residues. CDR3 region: CASSSRVVSGNTIYF. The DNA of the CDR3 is TGTGCCAGCAGCTCTCGGGTCGTCTCTGGAAACACCATATATTTT.

CDR3: CASSLATDTQYF. The CDR3, as DNA: TGTGCCAGCAGCTTAGCAACAGATACGCAGTATTTT. This rearrangement joins TRBV5-4 to TRBJ2-3; D is uncertain. Trimming shortened V by 2 bases and J by 3 bases, and 4 bases separated the two germline ends. CDR1 SGHNT and CDR2 YYREEE come from the germline V gene (reference sequence). This CDR3 spans 12 amino acids.